This T cell receptor beta chain was obtained from a study of radiotherapy plus CTLA-4 blockade in lung cancer. Study information: The study recorded objective responses in about 20% of patients and disease control in 25% to 35%. Study-wide results and limits: Best predicting response, reportedly, were early blood T cell clone dynamics, with interferon-beta. There was expansion of tumor-derived TCR clones in blood after radiotherapy plus ipilimumab.

TCRdb's copy holds only in-frame clones and misses some; the assay was immunoSEQ multiplex PCR. The sample includes tens of thousands of clones, more than 75% of them seen just once. Focal radiation and CTLA-4 blockade (ipilimumab) were tested in chemo-refractory metastatic non-small-cell lung cancer patients. Comments on this clone: What it binds is unknown.

This CDR3 is built from 13 residues. CDR1 is MGHRA and CDR2 is YSYEKL in the germline V gene. V lost 1 base and J lost 7, with 10 bases in between. The input for sequencing was peripheral blood, taken from a patient treated with radiotherapy plus ipilimumab. The receptor comes from a human donor with non-small cell lung cancer that progressed on radiotherapy plus ipilimumab. This rearrangement joins TRBV4-1 to TRBJ1-2; the D is unclear. The CDR3 sequence: CASSQAHGFGYTF. For the CDR3, the DNA is TGCGCCAGCAGCCAAGCCCACGGGTTTGGCTACACCTTC.